The 26 T cell receptor beta chains presented below share a single source sample, sequenced in a study of T cell repertoires in cytomegalovirus infection (dated by TCRdb to about 2019). The instrument given in TCRdb is Illumina HiSeq 1500. TCRdb reran the public reads through fastp at Q25 and MiXCR, keeping productive beta chains. Rows are combined by CDR3 protein, so each entry shows the most common genes and DNA. In all, the sample holds about 680,000 distinct CDR3 sequences, and roughly a quarter of those were seen once. Roughly 8% of the sample is held by the ten biggest clonotypes. The sample taken for sequencing was CD8+ T cells from PBMCs. All receptors come from a human donor in good health (CMV status not recorded). Some clones in this sample may be carry-over from other donors' samples.

At least ten counts were recorded for this clonotype. The V and J genes are TRBV2 and TRBJ2-7; D unclear. Germline values: CDR1 SNHLY, CDR2 FYNNEI. Trimming took off 1 base at V and 5 bases at J, with 0 bases between the two ends. CDR3 length: 10 amino acids. This chain's CDR3 is CASSEDEQYF. CDR3 nucleotides: TGTGCCAGCAGTGAAGACGAGCAGTACTTC.

This clonotype appeared a few times. The chain carries TRBV6-4 and TRBJ2-5; 9 positions agree with TRBD1. V lost 4 bases, J lost 4 bases, and 4 bases stayed unmatched. The CDR3 extends over 14 amino acids. The V gene's germline CDR1 is MRHNA and CDR2 SNTAGT. CDR3 residues: CASSAIQGAETQYF. CDR3 sequence (DNA): TGTGCCAGCAGTGCAATACAGGGGGCAGAGACCCAGTACTTC.

This clonotype was counted many times. This chain joins TRBV6-2 or TRBV6-3 and TRBJ1-5; D ambiguous. CDR1 is MNHEY and CDR2 is SVGEGT in the germline V gene. V was pared by 5 bases and J by 3 bases, with 17 bases between. The CDR3 is 16 amino acids. CDR3 DNA sequence: TGTGCCAGCAGTAGGACGGCAGCTAACTTCAATCAGCCCCAGCATTTT. This gives the protein CASSRTAANFNQPQHF.

The chain uses TRBV6-8 and TRBJ2-1, with a possible D match to TRBD2 (6 bases). The germline V gene has CDR1 MNHGY and CDR2 SAAAGT. Trimming pared 2 bases from V and 5 bases from J, leaving 10 bases between. CDR3 size: 14 residues. The CDR3 is CASSYGGINNEQFF. As DNA, the CDR3 is TGTGCCAGCAGTTACGGGGGGATAAACAATGAGCAGTTCTTC.

This clonotype has just a few counts. The gene calls are TRBV9 and TRBJ2-2; a possible D gene is TRBD2 (6 bases). The CDR3 length is 13 residues. Germline CDR1 SGDLS, CDR2 YYNGEE. V lost 5 bases and J 9 bases, leaving 14 bases between the germline ends. The CDR3 DNA reads as TGTGCCAGCAGGCCGGGGGACGCCTGGGAGCTGTTTTTT. It specifies CASRPGDAWELFF.

In this sample, this clonotype turned up a few times. The chain employs TRBV20-1 and TRBJ1-4; tentatively, D is TRBD1 (5 bases). With 6 bases removed from V and 2 bases from J, the gap between germline ends came to 7 bases. The germline V gene encodes CDR1 DFQATT and CDR2 SNEGSKA (reference sequence). The CDR3 loop spans 12 amino acids. As DNA, the CDR3 is TGCAGTGCATCAGGGACTAATGAAAAACTGTTTTTT. Translated, it gives CSASGTNEKLFF.

This clonotype was seen at least ten times. The CDR3 bases are TGTGCCAGCAGCGACCGACTAGCGGGGAGAACCTACGAGCAGTACGTC. The encoded protein is CASSDRLAGRTYEQYV. The rearrangement joins TRBV7-8 to TRBJ2-7; 11 bases are a match to TRBD2. The CDR3 length is 16 residues. Germline V gene data show CDR1 as SGHVS and CDR2 as FQNEAQ. With V trimmed by 5 bases and J by 2 bases, 8 bases remained unmatched.

A remark on this clonotype: An end of the junction does not agree with germline; a read error may underlie this. The rearrangement uses TRBV13 and TRBJ2-3; D gene unclear. Germline CDR1 PRHDT, CDR2 FYEKMQ (reference sequence). This CDR3 comprises 13 residues. The DNA of the CDR3 is TGTGCCGGCAGCTTAGAGTACCAGGATACGCAGTATTTT. Protein sequence: CAGSLEYQDTQYF. Complete variable domain (other parts from reference TRBV13 and TRBJ2-3): AAGVIQSPRHLIKEKRETATLKCYPIPRHDTVYWYQQGPGQDPQFLISFYEKMQSDKGSIPDRFSAQQFSDYHSELNMSSLELGDSALYFCAGSLEYQDTQYFGPGTRLTVL.

The CDR3 loop reads CASSPAERLWGYTF. The DNA for the CDR3 is TGCGCCAGCAGCCCGGCAGAACGTCTCTGGGGCTACACCTTC. V gene TRBV5-1 combines with J gene TRBJ1-2, with D unresolved. Trimming removed 4 bases from V and 8 bases from J, with 18 bases in between. Germline CDR1 is SGHRS and CDR2 is YFSETQ. CDR3 length equals 14 residues.

The chain combines TRBV20-1 with TRBJ2-1; TRBD2 matches 10 bases. The CDR3 has 15 amino acids. CDR1 and CDR2 (germline): DFQATT, SNEGSKA (reference sequence). Trimming cost V 2 bases and J 4 bases; bases outside gene matches: 5. CDR3 loop: CSARSSGGEYNEQFF. The DNA of the CDR3 is TGCAGTGCTAGATCGAGCGGGGGGGAATACAATGAGCAGTTCTTC.

The chain combines TRBV29-1 with TRBJ2-1; 9 nucleotides match TRBD2. V shed 6 bases and J 12 bases; nucleotides not matched to a gene: 21. The CDR3 contains 16 residues. Looked up from germline, CDR1 is SQVTM and CDR2 is ANQGSEA. CDR3 region: CSVSRPGRGGRDGQFF. The CDR3 bases are TGCAGCGTCTCAAGGCCAGGGCGGGGGGGCCGAGACGGGCAGTTCTTC.

The rearrangement uses TRBV10-3 and TRBJ2-7, with TRBD1 identical over 7 bases. Germline lookup yields CDR1 ENHRY and CDR2 SYGVKD. The CDR3 is 15 residues long. V was pared by 9 bases and J by 0 bases, with 11 bases of the junction left unmatched. The CDR3 here is CAILAEGAPSYEQYV. CDR3 bases: TGTGCCATTCTGGCCGAGGGGGCCCCCTCCTACGAGCAGTACGTC.

The table lists this clonotype with a few counts. A much larger clonotype is one base distant, so this may be a read error. V gene TRBV7-2 combines with J gene TRBJ2-7; 7 nucleotides line up with TRBD1. The CDR3 has 12 amino acids. V lost 4 bases to trimming and J lost 6 bases; unmatched junction nucleotides: 3. The V gene's germline CDR1 is SGHTA and CDR2 FQGNSA. CDR3 nucleotides: TGTGCCAGCAGCTCCAGGGGGACCGAGCAGTACTTC. Translating it yields CASSSRGTEQYF.

This clonotype was observed a handful of times. V is TRBV7-9 and J is TRBJ1-5; no firm D call. The CDR3 sequence is 16 residues long. CDR1 SEHNR and CDR2 FQNEAQ come from the germline V gene (reference sequence). V lost 1 base and J 3 bases, leaving 13 bases between the germline ends. The CDR3 nucleotides are TGTGCCAGCAGCTTAGAAGGAGGCGAAGTCAATCAGCCCCAGCATTTT. Encoded protein: CASSLEGGEVNQPQHF.

At least ten counts were recorded for this clonotype. The V and J genes are TRBV6-2 or TRBV6-3 and TRBJ1-1, with 7 nucleotides matching TRBD1. The CDR3 spans 14 residues. With V trimmed by 6 bases and J by 1 base, 5 bases remained unmatched. Germline CDR1 and CDR2: MNHEY and SVGEGT. The CDR3 nucleotides read TGTGCCAGCAGCAGGGACAGCCAGAACACTGAAGCTTTCTTT. Translation gives CASSRDSQNTEAFF.

In its sample, this clonotype was seen a few times. The chain couples TRBV6-2 or TRBV6-3 to TRBJ2-1; 7 bases map to TRBD2. Germline trimming cut 2 bases from V and 8 bases from J; bases unmatched to any gene: 9. This CDR3 region has 15 residues. The germline V gene encodes CDR1 MNHEY and CDR2 SVGEGT. The CDR3, as DNA: TGTGCCAGCAGTTACGACGGGGAGGGAAGGCATGAGCAGTTCTTC. Its translation is CASSYDGEGRHEQFF.

There are many counts of this clonotype. This chain joins TRBV7-9 and TRBJ1-1; TRBD1 matches at 7 bases. CDR1 is SEHNR and CDR2 is FQNEAQ in the germline V gene (reference sequence). With 1 base clipped from V and 1 base from J, the junction kept 3 bases outside the gene matches. This CDR3 spans 15 amino acids. The CDR3 sequence: CASSLVGQKNTEAFF. The CDR3 DNA follows: TGTGCCAGCAGCTTAGTGGGACAGAAGAACACTGAAGCTTTCTTT.

The rearrangement joins TRBV6-5 to TRBJ1-1; D call uncertain. The germline V gene has CDR1 MNHEY and CDR2 SVGAGI. The CDR3 totals 11 residues. The V end lost 3 bases, the J end lost 9 bases, and 8 bases lay between the germline ends. The CDR3 DNA reads TGTGCCAGCAGTTATTCGTTCCAAGCTTTCTTT. Encoded protein: CASSYSFQAFF.

This clonotype was detected a few times. The J gene is TRBJ2-3, the V gene TRBV7-6; D call uncertain. Trimming removed 10 bases from V and 2 bases from J, with 16 bases in between. Per germline, CDR1 SGHVS and CDR2 FNYEAQ. The CDR3 length is 14 residues. The CDR3 protein is CATHPRVATDTQYF. The DNA of the CDR3 is TGTGCCACCCACCCGAGAGTTGCCACAGATACGCAGTATTTT.

The V gene is TRBV15, the J gene TRBJ2-1; D possibly uses TRBD1 or TRBD2 (5 bases each). CDR1 is LNHNV, CDR2 YYDKDF, per germline (reference sequence). The CDR3 runs to 16 residues. Between the trimmed V and J ends, which lost 1 base and 4 bases, there was a span of 14 bases. The CDR3 nucleotides read TGTGCCACCAGCAGAGGGTGGGGGTCAGCATACAATGAGCAGTTCTTC. Protein: CATSRGWGSAYNEQFF.

The chain uses TRBV25-1 and TRBJ1-1, with unresolved D. The length of the CDR3 is 15 residues. Looked up from germline, CDR1 is MGHDK and CDR2 is SYGVNS. Trimming cost V 1 base and J 4 bases, with 13 bases left between them. This chain's CDR3 is CASSEFWTVGTEAFF. The CDR3 bases are TGTGCCAGCAGTGAATTTTGGACGGTGGGCACTGAAGCTTTCTTT. The complete variable domain, with remaining parts taken from reference TRBV25-1 and TRBJ1-1, reads EADIYQTPRYLVIGTGKKITLECSQTMGHDKMYWYQQDPGMELHLIHYSYGVNSTEKGDLSSESTVSRIRTEHFPLTLESARPSHTSQYLCASSEFWTVGTEAFFGQGTRLTVV.

This clonotype came up many times. This chain links TRBV7-6 with TRBJ2-2; D is perhaps TRBD2 (5 bases). V lost 1 base to trimming and J lost 4 bases, with 7 bases between them. In germline, CDR1 is SGHVS, CDR2 FNYEAQ. The CDR3 has 14 residues. CDR3 amino acids: CASSLGSGTGELFF. The CDR3 DNA reads as TGTGCCAGCAGCTTAGGAAGCGGCACCGGGGAGCTGTTTTTT.

This clonotype appeared a few times. V gene TRBV20-1 combines with J gene TRBJ2-7, with D tentatively TRBD2 (6 bases). The V end was cut by 3 bases, the J end by 4 bases, with 16 bases between. The CDR3 is made up of 14 amino acids. In germline, CDR1 is DFQATT, CDR2 SNEGSKA (reference sequence). The CDR3 region has the DNA TGCAGTGCTAGCAACACCAAGCGGGTATACGAGCAGTACGTC. Translation gives CSASNTKRVYEQYV.

The J gene is TRBJ2-5, the V gene TRBV4-1; D could derive from TRBD1 or TRBD2 (5 bases each). This CDR3 has 18 amino acids. V gave up 0 bases and J gave up 7 bases, with 24 bases separating them. Germline V lookup: CDR1 MGHRA, CDR2 YSYEKL. CDR3 coding DNA: TGCGCCAGCAGCCAAGATAGGGGAGACCCCAGGCCGTACGGGACCCAGTACTTC. Translated, it gives CASSQDRGDPRPYGTQYF.

Of note for this clonotype: The germline gene is not matched at one end of the junction; a read error may be the cause. The V gene is TRBV7-4, the J gene TRBJ1-1; D is uncertain. Germline CDR1 is SGHVT and CDR2 is SQSDAQ. The CDR3 contains 12 residues. CDR3 nucleotide sequence: TGTGTCAGCAGCCCATCGAACACTGAAGCTTTCTTT. Translation: CVSSPSNTEAFF.

This clonotype was detected ten times or more. The rearrangement links TRBV12-3 or TRBV12-4 to TRBJ1-3; D is uncertain. This CDR3 comprises 18 residues. V was trimmed by 5 bases and J by 0 bases, leaving 20 bases between them. The CDR3, as DNA: TGTGCCAGCAGTAACCCCAGGTACGAAGCCGGCTCTGGAAACACCATATATTTT. It encodes CASSNPRYEAGSGNTIYF.